One sample yielded the 22 T cell receptor beta chains listed below, sequenced in a study of PD-1 blockade in classical Hodgkin lymphoma. Every single patient, without exception, relapsed after autologous stem cell transplantation, and brentuximab vedotin exposure varied. Libraries were prepared by immunoSEQ multiplex PCR; TCRdb keeps only in-frame clonotypes and omits some of them. The sample lists 40,000 to 65,000 clones; approximately 81% were seen once. The source was peripheral blood mononuclear cells (PBMCs), collected at baseline. The source of these receptors is a human donor with classical Hodgkin lymphoma.

The V call is TRBV27, the J call TRBJ1-5, with unresolved D. Germline assignment: CDR1 MNHEY and CDR2 SMNVEV (reference sequence). Trimming cost V 7 bases and J 2 bases, with 21 bases left between them. The CDR3 runs to 17 residues. The CDR3 DNA sequence: TGTGCCAGCAATGGGAAAGCCCGTATACTTGGCAATCAGCCCCAGCATTTT. Encoded protein: CASNGKARILGNQPQHF.

This chain links TRBV27 with TRBJ2-7; TRBD2 is a possible D gene (5 bases). CDR1 is MNHEY and CDR2 is SMNVEV in the germline V gene (reference sequence). Trimming shortened V by 4 bases and J by 7 bases, and 17 bases separated the two germline ends. This CDR3 comprises 14 residues. The CDR3, as DNA: TGTGCCAGCAGTTCCCGGGCTAGCAGCCCAGAGCAGTACGTC. It translates to CASSSRASSPEQYV.

The V call is TRBV4-2, the J call TRBJ2-3; D uncertain. The germline V gene has CDR1 LGHNA and CDR2 YNFKEQ. V was shortened by 0 bases and J by 3 bases, with 13 bases between the two germline ends. There are 16 residues in the CDR3. CDR3 in amino acids: CASSQDRVRLTDTQYF. CDR3 nucleotides: TGTGCCAGCAGCCAAGATCGGGTCAGGTTGACAGATACGCAGTATTTT.

The chain is built from TRBV5-1 and TRBJ2-2; TRBD2 matches 8 bases. With 1 base clipped from V and 4 bases from J, the junction kept 9 bases outside the gene matches. CDR3 length equals 17 residues. Germline loops: CDR1 SGHRS, CDR2 YFSETQ. The DNA for the CDR3 is TGCGCCAGCAGCTTGAGAGCGGGAGCATATAGCACCGGGGAGCTGTTTTTT. Its translation is CASSLRAGAYSTGELFF.

The rearrangement uses TRBV18 and TRBJ1-3; possibly TRBD1 for D (6 bases). Germline V lookup: CDR1 KGHSH, CDR2 LQKENI. This CDR3 has 16 amino acids. V lost 5 bases, J lost 3 bases, and 17 bases lay in between. The chain's CDR3 is CASSTSTRGFGNTIYF. CDR3 nucleotide sequence: TGTGCCAGCTCAACATCGACCAGGGGATTTGGAAACACCATATATTTT.

This chain joins TRBV13 and TRBJ2-2, with D uncertain. CDR3 length equals 13 residues. Germline CDR1 and CDR2: PRHDT and FYEKMQ (reference sequence). V lost 2 bases, J lost 3 bases, and 4 bases lay in between. Here the CDR3 DNA reads TGTGCCAGCAGCTTAACCTACACCGGGGAGCTGTTTTTT. It yields the protein CASSLTYTGELFF. The full variable domain, its missing parts supplied by reference TRBV13 and TRBJ2-2, is AAGVIQSPRHLIKEKRETATLKCYPIPRHDTVYWYQQGPGQDPQFLISFYEKMQSDKGSIPDRFSAQQFSDYHSELNMSSLELGDSALYFCASSLTYTGELFFGEGSRLTVL.

The V and J genes are TRBV18 and TRBJ2-7; possibly TRBD1 for D (6 bases). V shed 0 bases and J shed 4 bases, with 13 bases lying between them. The CDR3 length is 15 residues. Germline V gene lookup returns CDR1 KGHSH and CDR2 LQKENI. This chain's CDR3 is CASSPPSLGGYEQYF. The DNA of the CDR3 is TGTGCCAGCTCACCACCGTCTCTAGGGGGTTACGAGCAGTACTTC.

The chain employs TRBV5-4 and TRBJ2-1; TRBD1 agrees at 9 bases. V dropped 4 bases and J dropped 6; count of bases not matched to a gene: 2. The germline gives CDR1 SGHNT, CDR2 YYREEE (reference sequence). The CDR3 is 13 amino acids. Here the CDR3 reads CASSRTGVNEQFF. DNA for the CDR3: TGTGCCAGCAGCCGGACAGGGGTCAATGAGCAGTTCTTC.

The chain links TRBV6-6 to TRBJ1-1; 8 bases match TRBD1. This CDR3 region has 16 residues. Germline CDR1 and CDR2: MNHNY and SVGAGI (reference sequence). The V gene end was trimmed by 5 bases and the J gene end by 3 bases; junction bases not matched to a gene: 11. CDR3: CASSQIPGGWDTEAFF. CDR3 nucleotide sequence: TGTGCCAGCAGTCAAATCCCAGGGGGCTGGGACACTGAAGCTTTCTTT.

This sequence joins TRBV6-5 and TRBJ1-1; D is perhaps TRBD1 (6 bases). Germline-derived CDR1 and CDR2 are MNHEY and SVGAGI. V dropped 8 bases and J dropped 0 bases, with 10 bases sitting between them. CDR3 size: 13 residues. The CDR3 spells CASGDTMNTEAFF. The CDR3 DNA follows: TGTGCCAGCGGGGACACCATGAACACTGAAGCTTTCTTT.

The gene calls are TRBV11-3 and TRBJ1-2, with D unclear. Trimming removed 1 base from V and 10 bases from J, with 10 bases in between. Germline-derived CDR1 and CDR2 are SGHNT and YENEEA. The CDR3 loop spans 12 amino acids. CDR3 protein: CASSLVWGDYTF. The CDR3, as DNA: TGTGCCAGCAGCTTAGTGTGGGGAGACTACACCTTC.

There are a few counts of this clone. The chain employs TRBV7-8 and TRBJ1-5; TRBD1 is a possible D gene (5 bases). The CDR3 is 15 amino acids. V was clipped by 7 bases and J by 2 bases, with 15 bases between them. Germline CDR1 is SGHVS and CDR2 is FQNEAQ. CDR3 sequence reads: CASTRDGGGNQPQHF. DNA for the CDR3: TGTGCCAGCACAAGGGACGGGGGTGGCAATCAGCCCCAGCATTTT.

The chain joins TRBV11-2 to TRBJ1-2, with a tentative D call TRBD1 (5 bases). The ends were cut back, 8 bases at V and 1 base at J, with 8 bases in the middle. Per germline, CDR1 SGHAT and CDR2 FQNNGV. This CDR3 comprises 12 residues. Written as DNA, the CDR3 is TGTGCCAGCTGGGGGAGTAACTATGGCTACACCTTC. It specifies CASWGSNYGYTF.

About this clone itself: One junction end does not reproduce the germline sequence, and a read error may be involved. This chain connects TRBV6-4 to TRBJ2-1; D remains unclear. This CDR3 has 13 amino acids. Germline V gene lookup returns CDR1 MRHNA and CDR2 SNTAGT. CDR3 sequence (DNA): TGTGCCAGCAGCTCGGGCTCCTTCAATGAGCAGTTCTTC. Its translation: CASSSGSFNEQFF.

V is TRBV18 and J is TRBJ2-3; D unclear. Per the germline V gene, CDR1 is KGHSH and CDR2 is LQKENI. The CDR3 loop spans 16 amino acids. The V gene lost 6 bases and the J gene lost 0 bases, with 16 bases spanning the gap. The DNA for the CDR3 is TGTGCCAGCTCCCCGAACGGAATCTCTAGCACAGATACGCAGTATTTT. This encodes CASSPNGISSTDTQYF.

The rearrangement links TRBV10-3 to TRBJ2-1; a weak D match, TRBD1 (6 bases). V was cut by 2 bases and J by 0 bases, with 8 bases left in between. The CDR3 totals 15 residues. Germline V gene lookup returns CDR1 ENHRY and CDR2 SYGVKD. CDR3 in amino acids: CAISEGQLSYNEQFF. DNA for the CDR3: TGTGCCATCAGTGAGGGACAGCTCTCCTACAATGAGCAGTTCTTC.

This sequence joins TRBV5-1 and TRBJ2-7; 7 bases line up with TRBD1. The CDR3 contains 15 residues. From germline, CDR1 is SGHRS and CDR2 YFSETQ. The CDR3 reads CASSLGQPGSYEQYV. The DNA for the CDR3 is TGCGCCAGCAGTTTGGGACAGCCCGGCTCCTACGAGCAGTACGTC.

The table lists this clone with a few counts. The V and J genes are TRBV29-1 and TRBJ2-1, with TRBD2 matching 8 bases. This CDR3 is built from 15 residues. The ends lost 3 bases at V and 6 bases at J; junction bases unmatched: 10. The V gene's germline CDR1 is SQVTM and CDR2 ANQGSEA. The CDR3 bases are TGCAGCGTTGACATAGAGCGGGAGTTCTTCAATGAGCAGTTCTTC. The encoded protein is CSVDIEREFFNEQFF.

The rearrangement links TRBV5-1 to TRBJ2-7; 11 positions match TRBD2. This CDR3 region has 15 residues. The ends lost 4 bases at V and 4 bases at J; junction bases unmatched: 7. Germline assignment: CDR1 SGHRS and CDR2 YFSETQ. The CDR3 DNA reads TGCGCCAGCAGCACCTTAGCGGGAGGGCCTTACGAGCAGTACTTC. Translated, it gives CASSTLAGGPYEQYF.

The chain links TRBV10-3 to TRBJ1-1; maybe TRBD1 (6 bases). V dropped 2 bases and J dropped 6 bases, with 13 bases sitting between them. This CDR3 has 14 residues. Germline V gene data show CDR1 as ENHRY and CDR2 as SYGVKD. CDR3 coding DNA: TGTGCCATCAGTGAGGGGGGCCGAGGGGCTGAAGCTTTCTTT. Amino acid sequence: CAISEGGRGAEAFF.

A few counts support this clone. CDR3 protein: CASSGRLNTEAFF. For the CDR3, the DNA is TGTGCCAGCTCAGGGAGACTGAACACTGAAGCTTTCTTT. The chain links TRBV27 to TRBJ1-1; D is perhaps TRBD1 (5 bases). This CDR3 is built from 13 residues. Germline CDR1 reads MNHEY; CDR2 reads SMNVEV (reference sequence). V was shortened by 8 bases and J by 0 bases, with 10 bases between the two germline ends.

The chain is built from TRBV30 and TRBJ2-7; D may be TRBD2 (6 bases). Germline V lookup: CDR1 GTSNPN, CDR2 SVGIG (reference sequence). This CDR3 is 14 amino acids long. With 0 bases removed from V and 5 bases from J, the gap between germline ends came to 14 bases. The CDR3 sequence is CAWSVLGDFHEQYF. The CDR3 DNA reads as TGTGCCTGGAGTGTACTAGGGGACTTCCACGAGCAGTACTTC.